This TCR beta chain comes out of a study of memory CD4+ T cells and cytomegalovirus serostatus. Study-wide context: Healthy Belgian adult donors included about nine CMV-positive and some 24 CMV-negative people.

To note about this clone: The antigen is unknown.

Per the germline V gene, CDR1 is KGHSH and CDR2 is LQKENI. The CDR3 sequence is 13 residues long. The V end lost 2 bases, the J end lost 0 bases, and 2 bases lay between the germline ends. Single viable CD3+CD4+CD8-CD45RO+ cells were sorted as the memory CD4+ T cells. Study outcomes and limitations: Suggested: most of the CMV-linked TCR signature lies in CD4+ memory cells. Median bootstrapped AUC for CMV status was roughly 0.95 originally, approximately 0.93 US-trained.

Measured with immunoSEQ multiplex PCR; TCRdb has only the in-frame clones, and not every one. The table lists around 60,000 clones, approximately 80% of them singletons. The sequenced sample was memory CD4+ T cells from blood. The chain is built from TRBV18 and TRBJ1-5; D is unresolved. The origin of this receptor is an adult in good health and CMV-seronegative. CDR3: CASSPSSNQPQHF. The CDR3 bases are TGTGCCAGCTCACCAAGTAGCAATCAGCCCCAGCATTTT.